A single sample is the source of the 2 T cell receptor beta chains below, sequenced in a study of graft-versus-host responses after intestinal transplantation. Only in-frame clones appear in the TCRdb table, and some are missing; sequencing was by immunoSEQ multiplex PCR. The data contain around 100,000 clones, 90% to 95% of them singletons. No cognate antigen is known for these TCRs. Sequences were derived from unstimulated CD8+ T cells sorted from spleen or lymph node cells, sampled before transplant. All receptors derive from a human donor who was the organ donor for an intestinal transplant.

The chain joins TRBV11-2 to TRBJ2-1; 8 positions match TRBD2. From germline, CDR1 is SGHAT and CDR2 FQNNGV. The V gene end was trimmed by 5 bases and the J gene end by 4 bases; junction bases not matched to a gene: 10. The CDR3 runs 16 residues. CDR3 residues: CASSPPTSGSYNEQFF. The CDR3 coding sequence is TGTGCCAGCAGCCCTCCAACTAGCGGCTCTTACAATGAGCAGTTCTTC.

The CDR3 here is CASSRQVYTEAFF. CDR3 in DNA: TGTGCCAGTAGCCGACAGGTTTACACTGAAGCTTTCTTT. This chain connects TRBV19 to TRBJ1-1; D possibly corresponds to TRBD1 (6 bases). Germline V gene sequence: CDR1 LNHDA, CDR2 SQIVND (reference sequence). Between the trimmed V and J ends, which lost 6 bases and 3 bases, there was a span of 11 bases. The CDR3 has 13 residues.